The T cell receptor beta chain described here comes from a study of STAT5B mutations in CD4+ large granular lymphocyte leukemia. Study outcomes and limitations: Approximately 25% of private leukemic clonotypes occurred rarely in other patients' non-leukemic repertoires.

TCRdb's copy holds only in-frame clones and misses some; the assay was immunoSEQ multiplex PCR. The sample holds about 30,000 clones, approximately 79% seen once. J was trimmed by 4 bases and V by 3 bases; bases with no gene match: 11. Looked up from germline, CDR1 is SEHNR and CDR2 is FQNEAQ (reference sequence). The CDR3 covers 17 residues. For this clone: Its antigen remains unknown.

The TCR was taken from a human donor in good health. The chain couples TRBV7-9 to TRBJ2-2; the match to TRBD2 covers 7 bases. Sequenced: CD4+ T cells from blood buffy coats. The CDR3 is CASSFPTGGLLTGELFF. The CDR3 nucleotides read TGTGCCAGCAGCTTTCCCACGGGGGGACTTCTCACCGGGGAGCTGTTTTTT.